The clone carrying this T cell receptor beta chain was detected only once. CDR3 size: 13 residues. Germline loops: CDR1 MNHNY, CDR2 SVGAGI (reference sequence). V was pared by 6 bases and J by 11 bases, with 18 bases between. The protocol was immunoSEQ multiplex PCR, while the TCRdb copy is restricted to in-frame clones and leaves out a portion. This sample carries some 230,000 clones, about 80% of them seen once, and the ten largest clones take 2.3%. The source of the sample is a study of blood T cell repertoires in COVID-19. Study background: Some COVID-19 samples were acute and others convalescent; all came from the United States, Italy and Spain. The analysed material was cDNA or gDNA that came from T cells, B-cell-depleted T cells, or PBMCs.

The chain joins TRBV6-6 to TRBJ2-3, with D uncertain. This sequence originates from a woman aged 60-75 years with acute or convalescent COVID-19. Sequencing was carried out using peripheral blood. CDR3 sequence (DNA): TGTGCCAGCAGCTCTGACATGTCCTTGGGGCAGTATTTT. It yields the protein CASSSDMSLGQYF.